This T cell receptor beta chain comes out of a study of T cell responses to AZD1222 COVID-19 vaccine. The CDR3 totals 15 residues. CDR1 SGHNT and CDR2 YENEEA come from the germline V gene. V was trimmed by 1 base and J by 1 base, leaving 10 bases between them. Generated by immunoSEQ multiplex PCR, the TCRdb table keeps only in-frame clones and is missing some. The table records approximately 160,000 clones, approximately 93% of them present only once. The source was peripheral blood, collected on day 0 of AZD1222 vaccination. The receptor's source is an adult in good health. This chain uses TRBV11-3 with TRBJ1-1; no clear D gene. CDR3 coding DNA: TGTGCCAGCAGCTTAGCAGTTGCGAGGAACACTGAAGCTTTCTTT. This sequence encodes CASSLAVARNTEAFF.